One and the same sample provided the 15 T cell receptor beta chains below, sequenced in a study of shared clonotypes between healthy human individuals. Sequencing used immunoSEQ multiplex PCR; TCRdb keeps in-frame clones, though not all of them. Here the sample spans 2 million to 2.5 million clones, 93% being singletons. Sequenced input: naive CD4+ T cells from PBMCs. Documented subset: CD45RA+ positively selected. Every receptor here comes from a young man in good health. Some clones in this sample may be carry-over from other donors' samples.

In DNA, the CDR3 is TGTGCCAGCAGCTTAGGGACTAGCGGACAGAATGAGCAGTTCTTC. As protein: CASSLGTSGQNEQFF. The gene calls are TRBV11-3 and TRBJ2-1; TRBD2 matches at 10 bases. With 1 base clipped from V and 7 bases from J, the junction kept 4 bases outside the gene matches. This CDR3 comprises 15 residues. Germline lookup yields CDR1 SGHNT and CDR2 YENEEA.

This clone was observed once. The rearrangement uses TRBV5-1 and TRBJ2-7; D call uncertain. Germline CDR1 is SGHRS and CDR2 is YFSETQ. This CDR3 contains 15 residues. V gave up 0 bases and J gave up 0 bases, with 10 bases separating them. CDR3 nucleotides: TGCGCCAGCAGCTTGGTCCCAAGCAGCTCCTACGAGCAGTACTTC. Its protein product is CASSLVPSSSYEQYF.

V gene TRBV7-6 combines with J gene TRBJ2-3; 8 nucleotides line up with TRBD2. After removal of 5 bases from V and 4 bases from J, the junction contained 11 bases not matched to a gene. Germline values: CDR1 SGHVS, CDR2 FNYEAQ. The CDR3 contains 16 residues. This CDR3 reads CASSLMSGRVADTQYF. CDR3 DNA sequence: TGTGCCAGCAGCCTTATGAGCGGGAGAGTAGCAGATACGCAGTATTTT.

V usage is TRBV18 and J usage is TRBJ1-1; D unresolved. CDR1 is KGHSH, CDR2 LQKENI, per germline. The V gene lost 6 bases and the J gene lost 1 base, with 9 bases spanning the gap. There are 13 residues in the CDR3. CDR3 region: CASSHGENTEAFF. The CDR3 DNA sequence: TGTGCCAGCTCGCATGGAGAGAACACTGAAGCTTTCTTT.

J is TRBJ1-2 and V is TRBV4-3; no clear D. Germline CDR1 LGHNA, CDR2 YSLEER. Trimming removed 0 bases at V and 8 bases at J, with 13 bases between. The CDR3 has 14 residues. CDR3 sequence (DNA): TGCGCCAGCAGCCAAGATTTAAACCCCGGCGGCTACACCTTC. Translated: CASSQDLNPGGYTF.

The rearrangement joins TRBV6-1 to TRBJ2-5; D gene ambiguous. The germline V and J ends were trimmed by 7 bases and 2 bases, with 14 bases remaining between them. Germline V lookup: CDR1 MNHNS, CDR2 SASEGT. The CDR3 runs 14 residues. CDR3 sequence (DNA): TGTGCCAGCAAGGAATCCGTAACACAAGAGACCCAGTACTTC. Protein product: CASKESVTQETQYF.

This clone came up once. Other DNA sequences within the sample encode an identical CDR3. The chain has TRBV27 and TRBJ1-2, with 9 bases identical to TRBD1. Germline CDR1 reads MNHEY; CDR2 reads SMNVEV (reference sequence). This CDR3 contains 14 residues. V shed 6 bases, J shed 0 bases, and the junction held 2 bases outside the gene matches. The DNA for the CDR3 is TGTGCCAGCAGACGGACAGGGGCTAACTATGGCTACACCTTC. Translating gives CASRRTGANYGYTF.

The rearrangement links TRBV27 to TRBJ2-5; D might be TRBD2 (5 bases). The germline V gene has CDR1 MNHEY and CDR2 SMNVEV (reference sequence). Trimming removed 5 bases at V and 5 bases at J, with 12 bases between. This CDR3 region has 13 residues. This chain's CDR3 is CASSKPGGETQYF. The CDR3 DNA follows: TGTGCCAGCAGTAAACCGGGCGGGGAGACCCAGTACTTC.

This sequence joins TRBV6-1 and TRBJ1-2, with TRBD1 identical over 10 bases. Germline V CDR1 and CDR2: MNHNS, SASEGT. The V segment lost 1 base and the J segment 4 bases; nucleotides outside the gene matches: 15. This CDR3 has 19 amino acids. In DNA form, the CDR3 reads TGTGCCAGCAGTGAAGTTGTTGGGGGCTGGACAGGGGGTTTCTATGGCTACACCTTC. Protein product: CASSEVVGGWTGGFYGYTF.

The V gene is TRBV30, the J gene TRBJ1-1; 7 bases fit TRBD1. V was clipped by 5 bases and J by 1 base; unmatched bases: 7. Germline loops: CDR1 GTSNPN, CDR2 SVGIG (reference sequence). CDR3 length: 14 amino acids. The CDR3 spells CAWCRGTSNTEAFF. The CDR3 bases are TGTGCCTGGTGCAGGGGGACTTCGAACACTGAAGCTTTCTTT. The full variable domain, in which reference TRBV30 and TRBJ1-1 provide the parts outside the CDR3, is SQTIHQWPATLVQPVGSPLSLECTVEGTSNPNLYWYRQAAGRGLQLLFYSVGIGQISSEVPQNLSASRPQDRQFILSSKKLLLSDSGFYLCAWCRGTSNTEAFFGQGTRLTVV.

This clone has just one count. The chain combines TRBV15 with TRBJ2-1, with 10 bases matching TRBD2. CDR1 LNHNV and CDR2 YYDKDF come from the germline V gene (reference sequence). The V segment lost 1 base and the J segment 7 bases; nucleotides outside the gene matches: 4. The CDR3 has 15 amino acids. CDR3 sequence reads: CATSRGGSGRNEQFF. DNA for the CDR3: TGTGCCACCAGCAGAGGTGGTAGCGGGAGGAATGAGCAGTTCTTC.

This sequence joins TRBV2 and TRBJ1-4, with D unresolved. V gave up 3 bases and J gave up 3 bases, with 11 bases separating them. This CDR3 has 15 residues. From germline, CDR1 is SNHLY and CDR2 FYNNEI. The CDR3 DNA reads TGTGCCAGCAGTGAGCGCTCCTGGGCTAATGAAAAACTGTTTTTT. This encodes CASSERSWANEKLFF.

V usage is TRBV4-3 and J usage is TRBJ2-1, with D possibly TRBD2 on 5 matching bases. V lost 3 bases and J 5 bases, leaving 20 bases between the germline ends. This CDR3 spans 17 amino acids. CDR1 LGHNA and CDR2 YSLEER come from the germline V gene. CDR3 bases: TGCGCCAGCAGCCAGGGGAGTGGATATCGCGGGCACAATGAGCAGTTCTTC. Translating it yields CASSQGSGYRGHNEQFF.

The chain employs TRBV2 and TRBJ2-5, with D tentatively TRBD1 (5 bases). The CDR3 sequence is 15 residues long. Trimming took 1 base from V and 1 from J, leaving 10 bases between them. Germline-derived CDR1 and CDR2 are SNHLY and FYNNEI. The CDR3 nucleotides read TGTGCCAGCAGTGAAGAGACAGCCTTCCAAGAGACCCAGTACTTC. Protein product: CASSEETAFQETQYF.

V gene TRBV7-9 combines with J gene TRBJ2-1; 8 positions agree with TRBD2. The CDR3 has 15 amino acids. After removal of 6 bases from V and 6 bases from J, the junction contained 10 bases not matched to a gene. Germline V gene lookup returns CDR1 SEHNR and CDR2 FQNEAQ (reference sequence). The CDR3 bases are TGTGCCAGCAGTGGAGCGGGAGAGTTAAGCAATGAGCAGTTCTTC. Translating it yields CASSGAGELSNEQFF.